Presented here are 26 T cell receptor beta chains from one specimen sequenced in a study of shared clonotypes between healthy human individuals. The repertoire was sequenced with immunoSEQ multiplex PCR; TCRdb's copy has only in-frame clones and lacks some. The table shows approximately 1,500,000 clones, with roughly 96% occurring only once. Sequenced input: naive CD4+ T cells sorted from blood. Subset specified: CD45RA+ positively selected. The origin of the receptors is a young man in good health.

This clone was counted only a few times. V usage is TRBV5-1 and J usage is TRBJ1-1; 7 bases map to TRBD1. This CDR3 comprises 15 residues. Germline CDR1 is SGHRS and CDR2 is YFSETQ. With V trimmed by 6 bases and J by 0 bases, 8 bases remained unmatched. In nucleotides, the CDR3 is TGCGCCAGCATGTTGACAGGGAGATTGAACACTGAAGCTTTCTTT. Translated, it gives CASMLTGRLNTEAFF.

This chain links TRBV5-5 with TRBJ2-5; D remains ambiguous. The CDR3 is made up of 15 amino acids. V gave up 4 bases and J gave up 4 bases, with 17 bases separating them. The V gene's germline CDR1 is SGHKS and CDR2 YYEKEE (reference sequence). CDR3 loop: CASSHGIDLRETQYF. The CDR3 nucleotides are TGTGCCAGCAGCCATGGAATTGATCTGCGAGAGACCCAGTACTTC.

The chain couples TRBV7-9 to TRBJ2-1; D remains unclear. This CDR3 is built from 15 residues. Trimming cost V 4 bases and J 0 bases, with 10 bases left between them. The germline gives CDR1 SEHNR, CDR2 FQNEAQ (reference sequence). The CDR3 bases are TGTGCCAGCAGCTCCAGGTGGAGCTCCTACAATGAGCAGTTCTTC. This gives the protein CASSSRWSSYNEQFF.

V is TRBV10-2 and J is TRBJ1-2; D might be TRBD1 (6 bases). From germline, CDR1 is WSHSY and CDR2 SAAADI. V was pared by 0 bases and J by 9 bases, with 14 bases between. The CDR3 is 14 residues long. CDR3 loop: CASSESGQPRRYTF. DNA for the CDR3: TGCGCCAGCAGTGAGTCTGGACAGCCACGCCGCTACACCTTC.

About this clone itself: Additional DNA sequences in this sample encode the identical CDR3. The V call is TRBV5-4, the J call TRBJ2-7; 9 bases are a match to TRBD2. V lost 4 bases and J lost 1; bases outside the gene matches: 3. The CDR3 totals 14 residues. Germline CDR1 and CDR2: SGHNT and YYREEE (reference sequence). The CDR3 protein is CASSPGLASYEQYF. DNA for the CDR3: TGTGCCAGCAGCCCGGGACTAGCATCCTACGAGCAGTACTTC.

The CDR3 region has the DNA TGTGCCAGCAGTTTCTTGGGGACTGGGGCCAACGTCCTGACTTTC. As protein: CASSFLGTGANVLTF. This sequence joins TRBV6-5 and TRBJ2-6; D is uncertain. Germline assignment: CDR1 MNHEY and CDR2 SVGAGI. Trimming removed 4 bases from V and 2 bases from J, with 9 bases in between. The CDR3 spans 15 residues.

About this clone itself: Other nucleotide sequences from this sample produce the same CDR3. The chain links TRBV9 to TRBJ1-1, with unresolved D. This CDR3 spans 14 amino acids. V lost 0 bases, J lost 1 base, and 7 bases lay in between. Germline V gives CDR1 SGDLS, CDR2 YYNGEE. Written as DNA, the CDR3 is TGTGCCAGCAGCGTAGACTCGCGGAACACTGAAGCTTTCTTT. Its protein product is CASSVDSRNTEAFF.

V and J are TRBV19 and TRBJ2-6; 7 bases are shared with TRBD1. The germline V gene has CDR1 LNHDA and CDR2 SQIVND (reference sequence). Trimming removed 4 bases from V and 0 bases from J; junction bases left unmatched: 15. This CDR3 region has 20 residues. The CDR3: CASSNPAGQDVFSGANVLTF. The CDR3 bases are TGTGCCAGTAGTAACCCCGCCGGACAGGACGTCTTCTCTGGGGCCAACGTCCTGACTTTC.

This clone was recorded once. The CDR3 sequence is CASSVATATGSLGNEQFF. The CDR3 bases are TGTGCCAGCAGCGTAGCTACGGCCACCGGGAGTCTAGGAAATGAGCAGTTCTTC. This chain uses TRBV9 with TRBJ2-1; tentative D call: TRBD2 (6 bases). This CDR3 comprises 18 residues. V was cut by 0 bases and J by 7 bases, with 23 bases left in between. Germline CDR1 SGDLS, CDR2 YYNGEE.

This clone has just one count. This chain uses TRBV15 with TRBJ2-1; 10 bases fit TRBD2. The CDR3 extends over 18 amino acids. Germline trimming cut 5 bases from V and 8 bases from J; bases unmatched to any gene: 18. Looked up from germline, CDR1 is LNHNV and CDR2 is YYDKDF (reference sequence). CDR3 loop: CATSAASLAGEQVDEQFF. The CDR3 region has the DNA TGTGCCACCAGCGCTGCTTCCCTAGCGGGAGAACAGGTGGATGAGCAGTTCTTC.

The chain carries TRBV18 and TRBJ2-7; 9 bases are a match to TRBD1. CDR3 length: 17 residues. The V and J ends lost 3 bases and 5 bases, in that order; junction bases with no gene match: 14. The germline CDR1 and CDR2 sequences are KGHSH and LQKENI. This chain's CDR3 is CASSPDRMGTGNHEQYF. CDR3 sequence (DNA): TGTGCCAGCTCACCCGACCGAATGGGGACAGGGAACCACGAGCAGTACTTC.

In nucleotides, the CDR3 is TGTGCCAGCAGCCGGGGGGAACGGGTTCGCGAGCAGTACTTC. Amino acids: CASSRGERVREQYF. The chain couples TRBV11-1 to TRBJ2-7; 7 bases line up with TRBD2. The germline V gene has CDR1 SGHAT and CDR2 FQDESV (reference sequence). This CDR3 contains 14 residues. Trimming at V came to 5 bases and at J to 6 bases, leaving 10 bases not matched to a gene.

In its sample, this clone was seen once. The rearrangement uses TRBV28 and TRBJ1-1; D gene ambiguous. Germline-derived CDR1 and CDR2 are MDHEN and SYDVKM. The CDR3 runs to 12 residues. Trimming took off 10 bases at V and 11 bases at J, with 20 bases between the two ends. The CDR3 sequence: CATRQDVRVAFF. CDR3 nucleotide sequence: TGTGCCACCCGTCAGGACGTTCGGGTTGCTTTCTTT.

This chain joins TRBV5-6 and TRBJ2-7, with 11 bases fitting TRBD2. Germline lookup yields CDR1 SGHDT and CDR2 YYEEEE. The CDR3 covers 15 residues. The J segment lost 4 bases and the V segment lost 7 bases, leaving 10 bases of the junction unmatched. In nucleotides, the CDR3 is TGTGCCAGCGGCTCGGGGCTAGCGGGAGGATACGAGCAGTACTTC. Amino acids: CASGSGLAGGYEQYF. Complete variable domain (other parts from reference TRBV5-6 and TRBJ2-7): DAGVTQSPTHLIKTRGQQVTLRCSPKSGHDTVSWYQQALGQGPQFIFQYYEEEERQRGNFPDRFSGHQFPNYSSELNVNALLLGDSALYLCASGSGLAGGYEQYFGPGTRLTVT.

The CDR3 reads CASSSRTGNTEAFF. The CDR3 DNA is TGTGCCAGCAGCTCCCGGACAGGGAACACTGAAGCTTTCTTT. The V call is TRBV7-9, the J call TRBJ1-1; 7 positions agree with TRBD1. This CDR3 is built from 14 residues. In germline, CDR1 is SEHNR, CDR2 FQNEAQ (reference sequence). The junction had 3 bases not matched to a gene; V was cut back by 4 bases and J by 1 base.

V usage is TRBV7-9 and J usage is TRBJ1-5; D uncertain. The CDR3 runs to 14 residues. In germline, CDR1 is SEHNR, CDR2 FQNEAQ (reference sequence). The ends were cut back, 5 bases at V and 0 bases at J, with 8 bases in the middle. The CDR3 protein is CASSRTDSNQPQHF. The CDR3 nucleotides are TGTGCCAGCAGCCGGACTGATAGCAATCAGCCCCAGCATTTT.

The chain employs TRBV4-3 and TRBJ2-7, with TRBD2 matching over 11 bases. Germline V gene data show CDR1 as LGHNA and CDR2 as YSLEER. The CDR3 loop spans 17 amino acids. Trimming removed 4 bases from V and 1 base from J; junction bases left unmatched: 9. The CDR3 region is CASSRFGGTSGSYEQYF. CDR3 coding DNA: TGCGCCAGCAGCCGCTTTGGGGGGACTAGCGGTTCCTACGAGCAGTACTTC.

The V gene is TRBV5-4, the J gene TRBJ2-7, with TRBD1 matching 7 bases. This CDR3 contains 13 residues. J was trimmed by 7 bases and V by 2 bases; bases with no gene match: 6. In germline, CDR1 is SGHNT, CDR2 YYREEE (reference sequence). CDR3 loop: CASSLRTGLEQYF. Here the CDR3 DNA reads TGTGCCAGCAGCTTACGGACAGGACTTGAGCAGTACTTC.

The chain recombines TRBV2 with TRBJ1-5; 10 positions agree with TRBD1. The CDR3 has 18 amino acids. Unmatched junction bases numbered 11, after V lost 6 bases and J lost 0 bases. Germline V gene lookup returns CDR1 SNHLY and CDR2 FYNNEI. Here the CDR3 DNA reads TGTGCCAGCAGACATAACCGGGGACAGGGGTTTAGCAATCAGCCCCAGCATTTT. Encoded protein: CASRHNRGQGFSNQPQHF. Full variable domain (outside the CDR3, taken from reference TRBV2 and TRBJ1-5): EPEVTQTPSHQVTQMGQEVILRCVPISNHLYFYWYRQILGQKVEFLVSFYNNEISEKSEIFDDQFSVERPDGSNFTLKIRSTKLEDSAMYFCASRHNRGQGFSNQPQHFGDGTRLSIL.

V is TRBV21-1 and J is TRBJ2-7; the table names TRBD2, a call not compared with the DNA. TRBV21-1 is listed as a pseudogene. This CDR3 contains 14 residues. CDR3 region: CASSKVRLACEQYF. CDR3 bases: TGTGCCAGCAGCAAAGTGAGGCTAGCTTGCGAGCAGTACTTC.

This chain joins TRBV28 and TRBJ1-1; D is perhaps TRBD1 (6 bases). V lost 6 bases, J lost 8 bases, and 13 bases lay in between. CDR1 and CDR2 (germline): MDHEN, SYDVKM. The CDR3 spans 12 residues. The CDR3 region is CASRHGTFEAFF. In DNA form, the CDR3 reads TGTGCCAGCAGACATGGGACATTCGAAGCTTTCTTT. Complete variable domain (other parts from reference TRBV28 and TRBJ1-1): DVKVTQSSRYLVKRTGEKVFLECVQDMDHENMFWYRQDPGLGLRLIYFSYDVKMKEKGDIPEGYSVSREKKERFSLILESASTNQTSMYLCASRHGTFEAFFGQGTRLTVV.

The chain combines TRBV13 with TRBJ2-3; TRBD2 is a possible D gene (6 bases). This CDR3 comprises 15 residues. Trimming cost V 5 bases and J 0 bases, with 12 bases left between them. Germline values: CDR1 PRHDT, CDR2 FYEKMQ (reference sequence). The CDR3 region has the DNA TGTGCCAGCAGCGTCTCGGGGGATAGCACAGATACGCAGTATTTT. Residues: CASSVSGDSTDTQYF.

The gene calls are TRBV5-1 and TRBJ2-5; a weak D match, TRBD1 (6 bases). CDR3 length: 14 amino acids. V was clipped by 0 bases and J by 2 bases, with 8 bases between them. The germline V gene encodes CDR1 SGHRS and CDR2 YFSETQ. The CDR3 reads CASSLVRGQETQYF. The CDR3 coding sequence is TGCGCCAGCAGCTTGGTCAGGGGACAAGAGACCCAGTACTTC.

About this clone: Distinct nucleotide sequences in the sample also encode this CDR3. V gene TRBV5-4 combines with J gene TRBJ2-7, with 7 bases lining up with TRBD1. V was clipped by 0 bases and J by 4 bases; unmatched bases: 1. This CDR3 has 13 amino acids. Germline V CDR1 and CDR2: SGHNT, YYREEE (reference sequence). The DNA for the CDR3 is TGTGCCAGCAGCTTGGACAGGGGATACGAGCAGTACTTC. Protein product: CASSLDRGYEQYF.

Comments on this clone: Its ends do not fully match the called genes, so a read error is possible. The V call is TRBV7-2, the J call TRBJ2-1; 10 bases line up with TRBD1. CDR3 size: 11 residues. In germline, CDR1 is SGHTA, CDR2 FQGNSA. The CDR3 reads CASSLRQGAVF. The CDR3 nucleotides are TGTGCCAGCAGCCTTAGACAGGGGGCCGTCTTC. The whole variable domain, filled in from reference TRBV7-2 and TRBJ2-1, reads GAGVSQSPSNKVTEKGKDVELRCDPISGHTALYWYRQSLGQGLEFLIYFQGNSAPDKSGLPSDRFSAERTGGSVSTLTIQRTQQEDSAVYLCASSLRQGAVFGPGTRLTVL.

The chain links TRBV5-1 to TRBJ2-6; D remains ambiguous. Trimming removed 0 bases at V and 2 bases at J, with 9 bases between. This CDR3 is built from 16 residues. Germline values: CDR1 SGHRS, CDR2 YFSETQ. In DNA form, the CDR3 reads TGCGCCAGCAGCTTGGATCATAACGCTGGGGCCAACGTCCTGACTTTC. Its translation: CASSLDHNAGANVLTF.